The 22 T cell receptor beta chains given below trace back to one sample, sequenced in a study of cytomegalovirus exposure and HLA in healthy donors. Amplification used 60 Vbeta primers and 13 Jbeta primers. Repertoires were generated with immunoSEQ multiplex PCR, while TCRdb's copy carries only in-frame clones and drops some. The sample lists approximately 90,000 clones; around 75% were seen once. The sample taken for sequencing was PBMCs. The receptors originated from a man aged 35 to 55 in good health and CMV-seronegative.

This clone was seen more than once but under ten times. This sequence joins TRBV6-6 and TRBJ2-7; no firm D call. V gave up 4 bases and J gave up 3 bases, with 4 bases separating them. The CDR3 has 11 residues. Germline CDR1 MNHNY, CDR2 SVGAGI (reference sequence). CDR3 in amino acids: CASSSLYEQYF. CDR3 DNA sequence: TGTGCCAGCAGTTCCCTCTACGAGCAGTACTTC.

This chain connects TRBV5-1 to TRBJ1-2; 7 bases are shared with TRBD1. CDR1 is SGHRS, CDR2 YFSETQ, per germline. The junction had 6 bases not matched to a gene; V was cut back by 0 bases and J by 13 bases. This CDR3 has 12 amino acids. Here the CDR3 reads CASSLAAGGITF. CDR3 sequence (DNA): TGCGCCAGCAGCTTGGCTGCAGGGGGGATCACCTTC.

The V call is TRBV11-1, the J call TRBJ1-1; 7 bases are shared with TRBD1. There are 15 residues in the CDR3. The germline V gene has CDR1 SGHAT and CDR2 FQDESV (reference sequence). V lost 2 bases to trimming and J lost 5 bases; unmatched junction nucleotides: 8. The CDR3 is CASSLSGRGLTEAFF. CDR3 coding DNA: TGTGCCAGCAGCTTAAGTGGCAGGGGGTTGACTGAAGCTTTCTTT.

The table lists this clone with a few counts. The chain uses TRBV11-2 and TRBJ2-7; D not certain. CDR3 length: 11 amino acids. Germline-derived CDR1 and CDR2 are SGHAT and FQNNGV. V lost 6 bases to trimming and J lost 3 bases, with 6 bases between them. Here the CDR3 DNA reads TGTGCCAGCAGTCCCGGCTACGAGCAGTACTTC. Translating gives CASSPGYEQYF.

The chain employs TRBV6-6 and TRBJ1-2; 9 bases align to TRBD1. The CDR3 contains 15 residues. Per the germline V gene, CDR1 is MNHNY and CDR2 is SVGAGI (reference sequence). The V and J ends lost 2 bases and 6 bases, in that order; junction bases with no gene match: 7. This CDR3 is CASSYRTGTGNGYTF. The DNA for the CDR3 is TGTGCCAGCAGTTACCGAACCGGGACAGGGAATGGCTACACCTTC.

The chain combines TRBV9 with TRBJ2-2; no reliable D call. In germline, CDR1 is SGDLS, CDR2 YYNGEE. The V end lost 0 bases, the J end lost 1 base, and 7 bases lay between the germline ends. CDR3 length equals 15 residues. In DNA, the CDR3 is TGTGCCAGCAGCGTAGGCGGTGGGAACACCGGGGAGCTGTTTTTT. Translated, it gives CASSVGGGNTGELFF.

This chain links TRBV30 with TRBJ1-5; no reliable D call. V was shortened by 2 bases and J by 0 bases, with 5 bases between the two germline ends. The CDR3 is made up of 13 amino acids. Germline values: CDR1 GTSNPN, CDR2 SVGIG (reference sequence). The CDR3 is CAWSPLSNQPQHF. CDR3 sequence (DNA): TGTGCCTGGAGTCCCCTTAGCAATCAGCCCCAGCATTTT.

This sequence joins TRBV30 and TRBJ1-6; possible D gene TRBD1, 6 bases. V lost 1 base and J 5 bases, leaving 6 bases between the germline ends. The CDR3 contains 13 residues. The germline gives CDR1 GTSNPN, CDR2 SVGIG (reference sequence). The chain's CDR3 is CAWSGGHNSPLHF. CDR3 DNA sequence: TGTGCCTGGAGTGGGGGGCATAATTCACCCCTCCACTTT.

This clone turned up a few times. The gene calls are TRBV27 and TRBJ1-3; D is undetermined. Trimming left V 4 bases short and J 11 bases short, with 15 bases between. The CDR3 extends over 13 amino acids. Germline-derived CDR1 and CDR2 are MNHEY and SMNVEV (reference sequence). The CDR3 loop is CASSSIRSHAIYF. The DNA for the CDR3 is TGTGCCAGCAGTTCCATACGGTCGCACGCCATATATTTT.

Here the CDR3 reads CASTKTGNTEAFF. CDR3 DNA sequence: TGTGCCAGCACTAAGACAGGGAACACTGAAGCTTTCTTT. The chain employs TRBV2 and TRBJ1-1; tentatively, D is TRBD1 (6 bases). V lost 7 bases to trimming and J lost 1 base, with 10 bases between them. This CDR3 has 13 amino acids. The germline gives CDR1 SNHLY, CDR2 FYNNEI.

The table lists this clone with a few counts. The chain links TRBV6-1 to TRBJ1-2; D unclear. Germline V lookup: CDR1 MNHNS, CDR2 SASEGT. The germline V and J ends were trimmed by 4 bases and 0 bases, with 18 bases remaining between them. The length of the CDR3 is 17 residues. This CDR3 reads CASSVGAIGDSNYGYTF. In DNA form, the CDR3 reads TGTGCCAGCAGTGTAGGAGCGATCGGGGATTCTAACTATGGCTACACCTTC.

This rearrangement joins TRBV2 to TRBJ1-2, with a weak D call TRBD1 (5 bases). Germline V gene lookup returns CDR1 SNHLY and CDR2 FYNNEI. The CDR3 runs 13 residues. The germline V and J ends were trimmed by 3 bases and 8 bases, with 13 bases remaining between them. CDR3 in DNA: TGTGCCAGCAGTGACGGGGGGTCAGGCGGCTACACCTTC. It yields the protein CASSDGGSGGYTF.

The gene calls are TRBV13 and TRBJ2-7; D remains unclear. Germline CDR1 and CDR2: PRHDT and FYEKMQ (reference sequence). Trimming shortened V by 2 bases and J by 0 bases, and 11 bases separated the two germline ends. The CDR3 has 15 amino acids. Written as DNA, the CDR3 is TGTGCCAGCAGCTTAACGTCAATCAGCTCCTACGAGCAGTACTTC. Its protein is CASSLTSISSYEQYF.

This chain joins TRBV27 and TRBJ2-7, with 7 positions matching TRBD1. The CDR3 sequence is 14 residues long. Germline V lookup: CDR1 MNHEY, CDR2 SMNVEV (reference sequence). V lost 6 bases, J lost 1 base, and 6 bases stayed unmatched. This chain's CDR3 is CASSLTGSSYEQYF. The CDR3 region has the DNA TGTGCCAGCAGCCTGACAGGGTCTTCCTACGAGCAGTACTTC.

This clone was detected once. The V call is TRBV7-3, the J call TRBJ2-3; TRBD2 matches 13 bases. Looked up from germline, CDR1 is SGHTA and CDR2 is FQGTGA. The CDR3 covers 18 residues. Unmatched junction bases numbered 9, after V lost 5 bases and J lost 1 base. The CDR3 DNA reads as TGTGCCAGCAGCCCGCTATATGGACTAGCGGGGGGCACAGATACGCAGTATTTT. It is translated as CASSPLYGLAGGTDTQYF.

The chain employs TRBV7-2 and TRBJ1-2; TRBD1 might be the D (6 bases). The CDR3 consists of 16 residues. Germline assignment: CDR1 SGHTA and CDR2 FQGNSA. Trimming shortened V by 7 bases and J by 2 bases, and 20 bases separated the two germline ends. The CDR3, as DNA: TGTGCCAGCACCCAGAATTCGGGGGGCGCAAACTATGGCTACACCTTC. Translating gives CASTQNSGGANYGYTF.

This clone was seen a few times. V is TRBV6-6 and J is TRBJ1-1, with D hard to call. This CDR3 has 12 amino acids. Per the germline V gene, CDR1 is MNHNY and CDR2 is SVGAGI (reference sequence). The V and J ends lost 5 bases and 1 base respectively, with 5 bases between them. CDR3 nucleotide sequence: TGTGCCAGCAGTGGAGGGAACACTGAAGCTTTCTTT. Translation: CASSGGNTEAFF.

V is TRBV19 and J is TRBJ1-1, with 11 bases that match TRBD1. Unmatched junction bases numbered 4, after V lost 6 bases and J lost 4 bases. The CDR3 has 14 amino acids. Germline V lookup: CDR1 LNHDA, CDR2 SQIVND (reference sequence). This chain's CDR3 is CASSSGTGGTEAFF. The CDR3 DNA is TGTGCCAGTAGCTCCGGGACAGGGGGCACTGAAGCTTTCTTT.

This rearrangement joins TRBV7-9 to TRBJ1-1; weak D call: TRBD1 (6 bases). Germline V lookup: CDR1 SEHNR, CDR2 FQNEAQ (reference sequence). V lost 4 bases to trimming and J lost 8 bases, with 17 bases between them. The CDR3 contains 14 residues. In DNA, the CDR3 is TGTGCCAGCAGCTCCCAGGACAGCCAGCGCGAAGCTTTCTTT. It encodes CASSSQDSQREAFF.

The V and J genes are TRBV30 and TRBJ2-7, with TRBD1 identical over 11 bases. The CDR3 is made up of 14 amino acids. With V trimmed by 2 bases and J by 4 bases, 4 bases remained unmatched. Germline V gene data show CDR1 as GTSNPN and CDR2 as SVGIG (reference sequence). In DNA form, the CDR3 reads TGTGCCTGGAGTAGTGGACAGGGGGCTTACGAGCAGTACTTC. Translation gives CAWSSGQGAYEQYF. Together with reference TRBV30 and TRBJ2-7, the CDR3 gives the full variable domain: SQTIHQWPATLVQPVGSPLSLECTVEGTSNPNLYWYRQAAGRGLQLLFYSVGIGQISSEVPQNLSASRPQDRQFILSSKKLLLSDSGFYLCAWSSGQGAYEQYFGPGTRLTVT.

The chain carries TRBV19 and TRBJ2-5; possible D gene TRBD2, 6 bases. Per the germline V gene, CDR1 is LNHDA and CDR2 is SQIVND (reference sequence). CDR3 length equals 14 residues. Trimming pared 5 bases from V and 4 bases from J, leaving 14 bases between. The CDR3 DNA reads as TGTGCCAGTAGTTCACGGGGGATCCTAGAGACCCAGTACTTC. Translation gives CASSSRGILETQYF.

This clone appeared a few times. CDR3 sequence reads: CASRTGQGGNQPQHF. CDR3 nucleotide sequence: TGTGCCAGTAGGACTGGACAGGGCGGCAATCAGCCCCAGCATTTT. The chain combines TRBV19 with TRBJ1-5, with 8 nucleotides matching TRBD1. V lost 6 bases to trimming and J lost 2 bases; unmatched junction nucleotides: 6. This CDR3 is 15 amino acids long. The V gene's germline CDR1 is LNHDA and CDR2 SQIVND (reference sequence).